This T cell receptor (beta chain) appears in the sequencing data of a study of prognosis after radiotherapy for stage I lung cancer. V shed 4 bases and J 2 bases; nucleotides not matched to a gene: 4. Germline V gene data show CDR1 as SGHRS and CDR2 as YFSETQ. CDR3 length: 14 residues. In this sample, this clonotype turned up many times. Amplification of the TCR beta CDR3 (from genomic DNA) was done by two-round multiplex PCR. With primers specific to each TRBV and TRBJ gene, the first-round PCR was performed. From the multiplex PCR reads, TCRdb called clonotypes with MiXCR, one entry per CDR3 protein. The table records about 27,000 distinct CDR3 sequences, about 30% of them present only once.

This material consisted of PBMCs, taken before or after stereotactic body radiation therapy (not recorded which). The sequence came from a donor at least 50 years old with non-small cell lung cancer. The gene calls are TRBV5-1 and TRBJ2-5; 8 nucleotides match TRBD1. CDR3: CASSRGQAQETQYF. The CDR3 DNA follows: TGCGCCAGCAGCCGGGGACAGGCGCAAGAGACCCAGTACTTC.